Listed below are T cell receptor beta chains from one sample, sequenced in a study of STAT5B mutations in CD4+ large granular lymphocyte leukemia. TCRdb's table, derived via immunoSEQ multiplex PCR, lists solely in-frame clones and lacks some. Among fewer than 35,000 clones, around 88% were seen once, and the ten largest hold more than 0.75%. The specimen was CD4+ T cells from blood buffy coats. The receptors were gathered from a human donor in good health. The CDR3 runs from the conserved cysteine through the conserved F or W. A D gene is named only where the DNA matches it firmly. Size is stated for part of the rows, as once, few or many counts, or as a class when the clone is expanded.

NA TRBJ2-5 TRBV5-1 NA TGCGCCAGCTCCCGGGACTCCACACAAGAGACCCAGTACTTC CASSRDSTQETQYF
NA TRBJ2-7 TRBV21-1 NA TGTGCCAGCAGCAAGCCTCGACAGGGACACTACGAGCAGTACTTC CASSKPRQGHYEQYF
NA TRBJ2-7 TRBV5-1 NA TGCGCCAGCAGCTTGGCGGGGCAGATCTACGAGCAGTACTTC CASSLAGQIYEQYF
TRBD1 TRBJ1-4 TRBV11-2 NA TGTGCCAGCAGCTTCCAGGGGGCTGGTGAAAAACTGTTTTTT CASSFQGAGEKLFF
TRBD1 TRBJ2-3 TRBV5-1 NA TGCGCCAGCAGCTTGGAGGACAGGGTAGCGGATACGCAGTATTTT CASSLEDRVADTQYF
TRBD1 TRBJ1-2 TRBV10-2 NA TGCGCCAGCAGTTACACAGGGGAGTCAGGCTACACCTTC CASSYTGESGYTF
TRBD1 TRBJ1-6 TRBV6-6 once TGTGCCAGCCGAGGACAGGGGGATAATTCACCCCTCCACTTT CASRGQGDNSPLHF
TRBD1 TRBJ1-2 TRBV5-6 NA TGTGCCAGCAGCTCTCCGGGACAGGGGGGTTATGGCTACACCTTC CASSSPGQGGYGYTF
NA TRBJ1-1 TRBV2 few TGTGCCAGCAGCTACGGATCTGAAGCTTTCTTT CASSYGSEAFF
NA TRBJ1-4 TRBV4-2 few TGTGCCAGCAGCCAAGACCGACAGAGGGGTAATGAAAAACTGTTTTTT CASSQDRQRGNEKLFF
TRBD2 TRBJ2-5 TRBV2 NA TGTGCCAGCAGTCGTGGACTAGTTGGTTCAGAGACCCAGTACTTC CASSRGLVGSETQYF
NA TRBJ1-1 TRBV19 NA TGTGCCATCCGGGGAGACAGGAGTGAAGCTTTCTTT CAIRGDRSEAFF
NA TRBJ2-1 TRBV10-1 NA TGCGCCAGCAGTGAGGTTGGAAGCTCCTACAATGAGCAGTTCTTC CASSEVGSSYNEQFF
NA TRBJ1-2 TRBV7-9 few TGTGCCAGCAGCCCCCGTCGGGGGAGTAATGGCTACACCTTC CASSPRRGSNGYTF
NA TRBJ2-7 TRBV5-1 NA TGCGCCAGCAGCCTGGGACGGGAGTCCTACGAGCAGTACTTC CASSLGRESYEQYF